Listed below are T cell receptor beta chains from one sample, sequenced in a study of control samples from healthy donors and cancer patients. Only in-frame clones appear in the TCRdb table, and some are missing; sequencing was by immunoSEQ multiplex PCR. The data contain about 170,000 clones, around 93% of them singletons. The specimen sequenced was blood. These receptor sequences come from a woman aged 55-69 years in good health. CDR3s include the opening cysteine and the closing phenylalanine or tryptophan. Each record gives: J gene, V gene, D gene, clone size, CDR3 DNA, CDR3 protein. A D gene is named only where the DNA matches it firmly. Clone size is stated in some rows and not others, as once, few, many or a class when expanded.

J gene: TRBJ2-5
V gene: TRBV24-1
D gene: NA
clone size: NA
CDR3 DNA: TGTGCCACCAGTGATTTGATAGAAGAGACCCAGTACTTC
CDR3 protein: CATSDLIEETQYF

J gene: TRBJ1-4
V gene: TRBV16
D gene: NA
clone size: NA
CDR3 DNA: TGTGCCAGCAGCTACGTCTTAGGGCTGGAGGAAAAACTGTTTTTT
CDR3 protein: CASSYVLGLEEKLFF

J gene: TRBJ1-5
V gene: TRBV10-3
D gene: NA
clone size: NA
CDR3 DNA: TGTGCCATCAGTGAGAGGGATCCTAGCAATCAGCCCCAGCATTTT
CDR3 protein: CAISERDPSNQPQHF

J gene: TRBJ2-1
V gene: TRBV6-5
D gene: TRBD2
clone size: NA
CDR3 DNA: TGTGCCAGCAGTTACCACGGACTAGGTCCCTACAATGAGCAGTTCTTC
CDR3 protein: CASSYHGLGPYNEQFF

J gene: TRBJ1-1
V gene: TRBV2
D gene: TRBD1
clone size: NA
CDR3 DNA: TGTGCCAGCCTCGGACAGGGGGGGACTGAAGCTTTCTTT
CDR3 protein: CASLGQGGTEAFF

J gene: TRBJ1-3
V gene: TRBV7-2
D gene: NA
clone size: NA
CDR3 DNA: TGTGCCAGCAGCTCCTTAGGGCCCAAGAGCGGAAACACCATATATTTT
CDR3 protein: CASSSLGPKSGNTIYF

J gene: TRBJ2-5
V gene: TRBV29-1
D gene: TRBD2
clone size: NA
CDR3 DNA: TGCAGCGTTGAAGTCGGGGGGCAAGAGACCCAGTACTTC
CDR3 protein: CSVEVGGQETQYF

J gene: TRBJ1-6
V gene: TRBV4-3
D gene: NA
clone size: NA
CDR3 DNA: TGCGCCAGCAGCCCACAAATAACTGACAATAATTCACCCCTCCACTTT
CDR3 protein: CASSPQITDNNSPLHF

J gene: TRBJ2-1
V gene: TRBV24-1
D gene: NA
clone size: NA
CDR3 DNA: TGTGCCACCAGTGTAGGGAGCTCGGATGAGCAGTTCTTC
CDR3 protein: CATSVGSSDEQFF

J gene: TRBJ2-5
V gene: TRBV2
D gene: TRBD2
clone size: once
CDR3 DNA: TGTGCCAGCGGCGGGGGGCGTGCAGGAGAGACCCAGTACTTC
CDR3 protein: CASGGGRAGETQYF

J gene: TRBJ2-7
V gene: TRBV7-9
D gene: TRBD1
clone size: NA
CDR3 DNA: TGTGCCAGCAGCTTAGTGGACAGGTCCTACGAGCAGTACTTC
CDR3 protein: CASSLVDRSYEQYF

J gene: TRBJ1-1
V gene: TRBV27
D gene: NA
clone size: many
CDR3 DNA: TGTGCCAGCAGGGTCGGGAACACTGAAGCTTTCTTT
CDR3 protein: CASRVGNTEAFF

J gene: TRBJ1-2
V gene: TRBV5-6
D gene: TRBD1
clone size: NA
CDR3 DNA: TGTGCCAGCAGCTTGGGGGGCGGACAGGCCTCTACCTTC
CDR3 protein: CASSLGGGQASTF

J gene: TRBJ1-5
V gene: TRBV5-6
D gene: NA
clone size: NA
CDR3 DNA: TGTGCCAGCAGCTTTGGATGGGGGGCCGGTCAGCCCCAGCATTTT
CDR3 protein: CASSFGWGAGQPQHF

J gene: TRBJ2-5
V gene: TRBV10-3
D gene: NA
clone size: NA
CDR3 DNA: TGTGCCATCAGTATCGGAGTCCAAGAGACCCAGTACTTC
CDR3 protein: CAISIGVQETQYF

J gene: TRBJ1-1
V gene: TRBV6-5
D gene: NA
clone size: NA
CDR3 DNA: TGTGCCAGCGGCTTCGTAGCAGGGGTCACTGAAGCTTTCTTT
CDR3 protein: CASGFVAGVTEAFF

J gene: TRBJ2-7
V gene: TRBV6-5
D gene: NA
clone size: NA
CDR3 DNA: TGTGCCAGCAGTTACGTGGGGAGCGAGCAGTACTTC
CDR3 protein: CASSYVGSEQYF

J gene: TRBJ2-1
V gene: TRBV5-6
D gene: NA
clone size: NA
CDR3 DNA: TGTGCCAGCAGCTTGGTTAAGAACAGGGTCAATGAGCAGTTCTTC
CDR3 protein: CASSLVKNRVNEQFF

J gene: TRBJ1-1
V gene: TRBV30
D gene: NA
clone size: NA
CDR3 DNA: TGTGCCTGGAGGTATACAGGGACTGAAGCTTTCTTT
CDR3 protein: CAWRYTGTEAFF

J gene: TRBJ1-1
V gene: TRBV20-1
D gene: NA
clone size: NA
CDR3 DNA: TGCAGTGCTAGCAGATTAGGGGCTTTCTTT
CDR3 protein: CSASRLGAFF

J gene: TRBJ1-4
V gene: TRBV27
D gene: NA
clone size: NA
CDR3 DNA: TGTGCCAGCAGTTTATCTTGGGCGGCAACTAATGAAAAACTGTTTTTT
CDR3 protein: CASSLSWAATNEKLFF

J gene: TRBJ1-6
V gene: TRBV5-1
D gene: NA
clone size: NA
CDR3 DNA: TGCGCCAGCAGCTTGGCCTTGCGGGGAGGGGGGAATAATTCACCCCTCCACTTT
CDR3 protein: CASSLALRGGGNNSPLHF

J gene: TRBJ1-1
V gene: TRBV12-3/TRBV12-4
D gene: NA
clone size: NA
CDR3 DNA: TGTGCCAGCAGTTTCCAGGGGAACACTGAAGCTTTCTTT
CDR3 protein: CASSFQGNTEAFF

J gene: TRBJ1-6
V gene: TRBV10-3
D gene: NA
clone size: NA
CDR3 DNA: TGTGCCATCAGTGAACGGGGAGGGGCCTATAATTCACCCCTCCACTTT
CDR3 protein: CAISERGGAYNSPLHF

J gene: TRBJ1-5
V gene: TRBV4-3
D gene: NA
clone size: NA
CDR3 DNA: TGCGCCAGCAGCCAAGATTCGGCAACAGGGAGTAATCAGCCCCAGCATTTT
CDR3 protein: CASSQDSATGSNQPQHF

J gene: TRBJ1-2
V gene: TRBV6-5
D gene: NA
clone size: once
CDR3 DNA: TGTGCCAGCAGTTACTCGATGGGGGACGGCTATGGCTACACCTTC
CDR3 protein: CASSYSMGDGYGYTF

J gene: TRBJ1-1
V gene: TRBV30
D gene: NA
clone size: NA
CDR3 DNA: TGTGCCTGGAGCGGGGCCTTGAGGGCTGAAGCTTTCTTT
CDR3 protein: CAWSGALRAEAFF

J gene: TRBJ1-2
V gene: TRBV5-1
D gene: NA
clone size: NA
CDR3 DNA: TGCGCCAGCAGCTTGGCCGGGGGGAGGAACTATGGCTACACCTTC
CDR3 protein: CASSLAGGRNYGYTF

J gene: TRBJ1-1
V gene: TRBV7-9
D gene: NA
clone size: NA
CDR3 DNA: TGTGCCAGCAGCTTAGATGCGGGCCCCCGGGGTGAAGCTTTCTTT
CDR3 protein: CASSLDAGPRGEAFF

J gene: TRBJ1-2
V gene: TRBV6-5
D gene: NA
clone size: NA
CDR3 DNA: TGTGCCAGCAGTCAGGGACACAACTATGGCTACACCTTC
CDR3 protein: CASSQGHNYGYTF

J gene: TRBJ2-2
V gene: TRBV28
D gene: TRBD2
clone size: NA
CDR3 DNA: TGTGCCAGCACTCAAACTAGCGGGGGGCTCAACGGGGAGCTGTTTTTT
CDR3 protein: CASTQTSGGLNGELFF

J gene: TRBJ1-4
V gene: TRBV27
D gene: TRBD1
clone size: NA
CDR3 DNA: TGTGCCAGCAGCACAACCCTCGGGACAGGGGTAGAGGAACTGTTTTTT
CDR3 protein: CASSTTLGTGVEELFF

J gene: TRBJ2-1
V gene: TRBV18
D gene: NA
clone size: NA
CDR3 DNA: TGTGCCAGCTCACCTAGGGCCTGGTACAATGAGCAGTTCTTC
CDR3 protein: CASSPRAWYNEQFF

J gene: TRBJ2-7
V gene: TRBV6-6
D gene: TRBD1
clone size: once
CDR3 DNA: TGTGCCAGCAGCCCAGGACAGGGACTGAGGGAGCAGTACTTC
CDR3 protein: CASSPGQGLREQYF

J gene: TRBJ1-4
V gene: TRBV18
D gene: NA
clone size: NA
CDR3 DNA: TGTGCCAGCTCACCAGACGGACGGGGGGGAGAAAAACTGTTTTTT
CDR3 protein: CASSPDGRGGEKLFF

J gene: TRBJ2-5
V gene: TRBV4-1
D gene: NA
clone size: NA
CDR3 DNA: TGCGCCAGCAGCCAGTTAGCAGCCCCAGAGACCCAGTACTTC
CDR3 protein: CASSQLAAPETQYF

J gene: TRBJ2-2
V gene: TRBV19
D gene: NA
clone size: NA
CDR3 DNA: TGTGCCAGTAGTATGGATTTTACCGGGGAGCTGTTTTTT
CDR3 protein: CASSMDFTGELFF

J gene: TRBJ1-2
V gene: TRBV2
D gene: NA
clone size: NA
CDR3 DNA: TGTGCCAGCAGTGAAGCAGGCGGGGGCGGTGGCTACACCTTC
CDR3 protein: CASSEAGGGGGYTF

J gene: TRBJ1-5
V gene: TRBV19
D gene: NA
clone size: NA
CDR3 DNA: TGTGCCAGTACGACTTTTGGCAATCAGCCCCAGCATTTT
CDR3 protein: CASTTFGNQPQHF

J gene: TRBJ2-2
V gene: TRBV9
D gene: NA
clone size: NA
CDR3 DNA: TGTGCCAGCAGCGGGGGGTTAGGTACCGGGGAGCTGTTTTTT
CDR3 protein: CASSGGLGTGELFF

J gene: TRBJ1-1
V gene: TRBV18
D gene: TRBD1
clone size: NA
CDR3 DNA: TGTGCCAGCTCACCCCCCGGGACAGGGGGCACTGAAGCTTTCTTT
CDR3 protein: CASSPPGTGGTEAFF

J gene: TRBJ1-2
V gene: TRBV2
D gene: NA
clone size: NA
CDR3 DNA: TGTGCCAGCAGGAAAGACCGTAATAACTATGGCTACACCTTC
CDR3 protein: CASRKDRNNYGYTF

J gene: TRBJ1-4
V gene: TRBV29-1
D gene: TRBD1
clone size: NA
CDR3 DNA: TGCAGCGGGACAGGGGATAATGAAAAACTGTTTTTT
CDR3 protein: CSGTGDNEKLFF

J gene: TRBJ1-5
V gene: TRBV7-9
D gene: NA
clone size: NA
CDR3 DNA: TGTGCCAGCAGCTTAGGGGGACTTAGCAATCAGCCCCAGCATTTT
CDR3 protein: CASSLGGLSNQPQHF

J gene: TRBJ2-5
V gene: TRBV7-9
D gene: NA
clone size: NA
CDR3 DNA: TGTGCCAGCAGCTTACAATCAGAATCAAGATTGGCCCAGTACTTC
CDR3 protein: CASSLQSESRLAQYF

J gene: TRBJ1-2
V gene: TRBV21-1
D gene: NA
clone size: NA
CDR3 DNA: TGTGCCAGCAGCACTAAGACAGGGGGCTTTTATGGCTACACCTTC
CDR3 protein: CASSTKTGGFYGYTF

J gene: TRBJ2-1
V gene: TRBV4-1
D gene: TRBD1
clone size: NA
CDR3 DNA: TGCGCCAGCAGCCTTCTACCGGGACAGGGGAACAATGAGCAGTTCTTC
CDR3 protein: CASSLLPGQGNNEQFF